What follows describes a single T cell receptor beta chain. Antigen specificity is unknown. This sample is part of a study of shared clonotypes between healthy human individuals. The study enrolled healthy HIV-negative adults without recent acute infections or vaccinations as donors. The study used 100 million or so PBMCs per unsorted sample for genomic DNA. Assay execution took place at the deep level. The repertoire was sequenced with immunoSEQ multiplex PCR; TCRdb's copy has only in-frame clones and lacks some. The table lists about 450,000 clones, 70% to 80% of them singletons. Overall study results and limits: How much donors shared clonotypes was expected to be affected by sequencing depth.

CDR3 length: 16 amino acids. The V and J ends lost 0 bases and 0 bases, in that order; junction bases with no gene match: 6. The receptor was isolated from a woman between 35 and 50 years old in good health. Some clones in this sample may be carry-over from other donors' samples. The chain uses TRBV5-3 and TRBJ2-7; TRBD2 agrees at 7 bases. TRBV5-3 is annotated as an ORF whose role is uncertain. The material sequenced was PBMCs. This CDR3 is CARSLGFAGASYEQYF. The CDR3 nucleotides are TGTGCCAGAAGCTTGGGTTTCGCGGGAGCCTCCTACGAGCAGTACTTC.